This T cell receptor (beta chain) comes out of a study of T cells after posttransplantation cyclophosphamide. The method was immunoSEQ multiplex PCR; TCRdb's version includes in-frame clones alone and lacks a portion of them. Of more than 6,500 clones listed, around 92% are singletons. Busulfan-fludarabine conditioning, marrow transplant, and cyclophosphamide on days +3 and +4 were administered. CDR1 and CDR2 (germline): GTSNPN, SVGIG (reference sequence). The CDR3 has 16 amino acids. The V and J ends lost 3 bases and 4 bases, in that order; junction bases with no gene match: 14. The sequencing here drew on PBMCs, taken roughly 1,400 days after allogeneic stem cell transplant with posttransplant cyclophosphamide. The V call is TRBV30, the J call TRBJ2-7, with 8 bases fitting TRBD1. The TCR originated in a female patient aged 50-59 years who received an allogeneic stem cell transplant from a related donor, was CMV-positive, and had no GVHD. T cells may partly derive from the graft donor. The CDR3 nucleotides read TGTGCCTGGAGCCCAGGGGGCGTAGGGGTGGTGTACGAGCAGTACTTC. Encoded protein: CAWSPGGVGVVYEQYF.